Following are 10 T cell receptor beta chains from one sample sequenced in a study of blood T cell repertoires in COVID-19 (dated by TCRdb to about 2020). Library generation was performed with the immunoSEQ multiplex PCR assay. The table was pulled from immuneACCESS by TCRdb, which kept in-frame rearrangements only. Such tables lose some clones; where checked, under half of the loss comes from unresolved V genes, and the rest has no known cause. Across this sample there are 150,000 to 200,000 clones, with 88% seen only once. In total, the top ten clones hold 9% to 10% of the sample. Sequenced sample: PBMCs or T cells enriched from blood (not recorded which). These receptor sequences come from a woman younger than 35 who had recovered from COVID-19.

The gene calls are TRBV7-8 and TRBJ1-1; 7 bases are a match to TRBD1. The ends lost 0 bases at V and 1 base at J; junction bases unmatched: 8. CDR3 size: 17 residues. CDR1 is SGHVS, CDR2 FQNEAQ, per germline. For the CDR3, the DNA is TGTGCCAGCAGCTTAGCGCGGGCAGGGGGTTGGAACACTGAAGCTTTCTTT. Residues: CASSLARAGGWNTEAFF.

The chain recombines TRBV5-5 with TRBJ1-5, with no clear D. CDR1 and CDR2 (germline): SGHKS, YYEKEE (reference sequence). Between the trimmed V and J ends, which lost 1 base and 5 bases, there was a span of 4 bases. CDR3 size: 12 residues. Here the CDR3 reads CASSLRDQPQHF. In DNA form, the CDR3 reads TGTGCCAGCAGCTTGCGGGATCAGCCCCAGCATTTT.

This clone was found a few times. The chain carries TRBV27 and TRBJ2-7; possible D gene TRBD2, 6 bases. The CDR3 sequence is 13 residues long. Germline CDR1 MNHEY, CDR2 SMNVEV (reference sequence). Between the trimmed V and J ends, which lost 2 bases and 7 bases, there was a span of 12 bases. The CDR3 nucleotides read TGTGCCAGCAGTTTAGCGGGGTCTGGAGAGCAGTACTTC. This sequence encodes CASSLAGSGEQYF.

V and J are TRBV2 and TRBJ1-1; 10 bases align to TRBD1. V shed 8 bases and J 0 bases; nucleotides not matched to a gene: 0. CDR3 length: 13 amino acids. Germline V gene data show CDR1 as SNHLY and CDR2 as FYNNEI. CDR3 DNA: TGTGCCAGCGGGACAGGGGTGAACACTGAAGCTTTCTTT. This sequence encodes CASGTGVNTEAFF. Filled out from reference TRBV2 and TRBJ1-1, the complete variable domain reads EPEVTQTPSHQVTQMGQEVILRCVPISNHLYFYWYRQILGQKVEFLVSFYNNEISEKSEIFDDQFSVERPDGSNFTLKIRSTKLEDSAMYFCASGTGVNTEAFFGQGTRLTVV.

The gene calls are TRBV7-9 and TRBJ1-2; D is possibly TRBD1 (5 bases). With 1 base removed from V and 10 bases from J, the gap between germline ends came to 13 bases. Germline loops: CDR1 SEHNR, CDR2 FQNEAQ (reference sequence). This CDR3 contains 13 residues. The CDR3 sequence: CASSLDQDSFYTF. DNA for the CDR3: TGTGCCAGCAGCTTAGATCAAGACAGCTTCTACACCTTC. Using reference TRBV7-9 and TRBJ1-2 for the parts outside the CDR3, the full variable domain is DTGVSQNPRHKITKRGQNVTFRCDPISEHNRLYWYRQTLGQGPEFLTYFQNEAQLEKSRLLSDRFSAERPKGSFSTLEIQRTEQGDSAMYLCASSLDQDSFYTFGSGTRLTVV.

The V and J genes are TRBV19 and TRBJ1-2, with 7 bases aligning to TRBD1. Germline trimming cut 2 bases from V and 3 bases from J; bases unmatched to any gene: 6. This CDR3 comprises 15 residues. CDR1 is LNHDA and CDR2 is SQIVND in the germline V gene (reference sequence). As DNA, the CDR3 is TGTGCCAGTAGTATAACCGGACAGGCACACTATGGCTACACCTTC. Its protein is CASSITGQAHYGYTF.

This rearrangement joins TRBV24-1 to TRBJ2-1; D is possibly TRBD2 (5 bases). Trimming pared 5 bases from V and 9 bases from J, leaving 7 bases between. The V gene's germline CDR1 is KGHDR and CDR2 SFDVKD. CDR3 length: 11 residues. The chain's CDR3 is CATSAGIEQFF. CDR3 coding DNA: TGTGCCACCAGTGCCGGGATTGAGCAGTTCTTC.

This chain uses TRBV28 with TRBJ1-6; a weak D match, TRBD1 (6 bases). The CDR3 length is 14 residues. Germline CDR1 MDHEN, CDR2 SYDVKM. V was pared by 5 bases and J by 8 bases, with 13 bases between. This CDR3 is CASSLGQFYSPLHF. Here the CDR3 DNA reads TGTGCCAGCAGTCTTGGACAGTTTTATTCACCCCTCCACTTT.

The chain employs TRBV6-2 or TRBV6-3 and TRBJ2-2; no definite D call. The CDR3 loop spans 13 amino acids. In germline, CDR1 is MNHEY, CDR2 SVGEGT. Trimming pared 5 bases from V and 5 bases from J, leaving 9 bases between. The CDR3 DNA is TGTGCCAGCAGTCCGATGGAGACCGGGGAGCTGTTTTTT. Its translation is CASSPMETGELFF.

The chain couples TRBV7-2 to TRBJ2-3; 9 nucleotides match TRBD1. The length of the CDR3 is 15 residues. V trimming: 0 bases; J trimming: 3 bases; junction bases outside the gene matches: 1. Germline values: CDR1 SGHTA, CDR2 FQGNSA. As DNA, the CDR3 is TGTGCCAGCAGCTTAGCGGGGACAGGGACAGATACGCAGTATTTT. Translating it yields CASSLAGTGTDTQYF.